These 29 T cell receptor beta chains were all obtained from the same sample, sequenced in a study of T cells in Graves' hyperthyroidism and ophthalmopathy. It was RNA transcripts that yielded the amplified TCR beta CDR3 regions. An initial round of RT-PCR targeting the TCR CDR3 relied on the HTBI primer set. TCRdb ran MiXCR on the multiplex PCR reads and lists one entry per CDR3 protein. The table has around 620,000 distinct CDR3 sequences, around 15% seen once. The specimen was blood. All receptors derive from a woman aged 25 to 39 with Graves' hyperthyroidism.

This clonotype showed up many times. The chain links TRBV7-8 to TRBJ1-1, with D uncertain. Germline V gene lookup returns CDR1 SGHVS and CDR2 FQNEAQ. The V end lost 7 bases, the J end lost 11 bases, and 17 bases lay between the germline ends. CDR3 length equals 12 residues. The DNA for the CDR3 is TGTGCCAGCACCTCAGGAGGCTTCAGGGCTTTCTTT. It specifies CASTSGGFRAFF. Based on the CDR3 plus reference TRBV7-8 and TRBJ1-1, the full variable domain is GAGVSQSPRYKVAKRGQDVALRCDPISGHVSLFWYQQALGQGPEFLTYFQNEAQLDKSGLPSDRFFAERPEGSVSTLKIQRTQQEDSAVYLCASTSGGFRAFFGQGTRLTVV.

This clonotype was detected ten times or more. This chain links TRBV5-1 with TRBJ1-1, with D maybe TRBD1 (6 bases). V shed 3 bases and J shed 0 bases, with 15 bases lying between them. This CDR3 contains 16 residues. Germline CDR1 reads SGHRS; CDR2 reads YFSETQ. CDR3 residues: CASSSGQRIMNTEAFF. CDR3 sequence (DNA): TGCGCCAGCAGCTCAGGACAGCGAATTATGAACACTGAAGCTTTCTTT.

This clonotype was seen a few times. This chain joins TRBV7-2 and TRBJ2-7; D might be TRBD1 (6 bases). The CDR3 totals 15 residues. V shed 1 base and J shed 4 bases, with 14 bases lying between them. Per germline, CDR1 SGHTA and CDR2 FQGNSA. CDR3 nucleotide sequence: TGTGCCAGCAGCTTAGGATTGGGGACACCATACGAGCAGTACTTC. As protein: CASSLGLGTPYEQYF.

There are many counts of this clonotype. The CDR3 nucleotides are TGTGCCAGCAATCCCGGGACAAAGGGCAATCAGCCCCAGCATTTT. Translation: CASNPGTKGNQPQHF. The J gene is TRBJ1-5, the V gene TRBV28; possibly TRBD1 for D (6 bases). The CDR3 is 15 residues long. V dropped 7 bases and J dropped 2 bases, with 15 bases sitting between them. CDR1 is MDHEN, CDR2 SYDVKM, per germline.

In its sample, this clonotype was seen a few times. The chain is built from TRBV5-1 and TRBJ2-2, with 9 bases identical to TRBD1. Trimming cost V 3 bases and J 5 bases; bases outside gene matches: 8. The germline gives CDR1 SGHRS, CDR2 YFSETQ. The CDR3 contains 16 residues. CDR3 residues: CASSSGGTGHTGELFF. CDR3 nucleotide sequence: TGCGCCAGCAGCTCCGGGGGGACAGGGCATACCGGGGAGCTGTTTTTT.

At least ten counts were recorded for this clonotype. The V call is TRBV20-1, the J call TRBJ1-6; 8 nucleotides match TRBD1. Germline V gene sequence: CDR1 DFQATT, CDR2 SNEGSKA (reference sequence). V lost 3 bases, J lost 13 bases, and 14 bases stayed unmatched. The CDR3 extends over 15 amino acids. CDR3 in DNA: TGCAGTGCTAGGGACAGGGTTAACCCAAACAAGCCCCTCCACTTT. Residues: CSARDRVNPNKPLHF.

This clonotype was observed a handful of times. The V and J genes are TRBV19 and TRBJ2-7; possibly TRBD1 for D (6 bases). Germline loops: CDR1 LNHDA, CDR2 SQIVND (reference sequence). The CDR3 consists of 17 residues. Trimming removed 2 bases from V and 3 bases from J, with 20 bases in between. This CDR3 is CASSIRDAGVTVYEQYF. CDR3 nucleotides: TGTGCCAGTAGTATAAGGGACGCAGGGGTCACCGTCTACGAGCAGTACTTC. The whole variable domain, filled in from reference TRBV19 and TRBJ2-7, reads DGGITQSPKYLFRKEGQNVTLSCEQNLNHDAMYWYRQDPGQGLRLIYYSQIVNDFQKGDIAEGYSVSREKKESFPLTVTSAQKNPTAFYLCASSIRDAGVTVYEQYFGPGTRLTVT.

This clonotype appeared many times. This rearrangement joins TRBV3-1 to TRBJ1-1; D unclear. This CDR3 is built from 14 residues. The germline V and J ends were trimmed by 4 bases and 0 bases, with 9 bases remaining between them. Germline lookup yields CDR1 LGHDT and CDR2 YNNKEL (reference sequence). The CDR3 region has the DNA TGTGCCAGCAGCCCCTCAAACCTGAACACTGAAGCTTTCTTT. This translates into CASSPSNLNTEAFF.

Regarding this clonotype: Since the CDR3 does not end with the conserved phenylalanine or tryptophan, this likely comes from a read error. The genes are TRBV7-9 and TRBJ2-7; the D gene is possibly TRBD1 (6 bases). Trimming took 2 bases from V and 7 from J, leaving 9 bases between them. Per germline, CDR1 SEHNR and CDR2 FQNEAQ (reference sequence). The CDR3 spans 12 residues. The CDR3 nucleotides read TGTGCCAGCAGCTTAACACAGGGTGAGCAGTACCTC. It codes for CASSLTQGEQYL.

The V gene is TRBV4-3, the J gene TRBJ2-7; D uncertain. Germline CDR1 and CDR2: LGHNA and YSLEER. V was clipped by 1 base and J by 4 bases, with 14 bases between them. The CDR3 totals 15 residues. The CDR3 DNA reads as TGCGCCAGCAGCCAAGGGAGTGGCACTCTATACGAGCAGTACTTC. Protein: CASSQGSGTLYEQYF.

This chain connects TRBV27 to TRBJ1-2; 7 bases match TRBD1. V lost 5 bases, J lost 6 bases, and 12 bases stayed unmatched. Germline CDR1 reads MNHEY; CDR2 reads SMNVEV (reference sequence). The CDR3 contains 15 residues. The CDR3 region is CASSPLAGTAHGYTF. The CDR3, as DNA: TGTGCCAGCAGTCCCCTGGCAGGGACAGCCCATGGCTACACCTTC.

There are many counts of this clonotype. The chain employs TRBV2 and TRBJ1-1; D is possibly TRBD1 (5 bases). The CDR3 loop spans 14 amino acids. V lost 8 bases, J lost 3 bases, and 16 bases lay in between. CDR1 is SNHLY, CDR2 FYNNEI, per germline. The CDR3 sequence: CASFKGFGDTEAFF. CDR3 DNA sequence: TGTGCCAGCTTCAAGGGGTTCGGGGACACTGAAGCTTTCTTT.

This clonotype showed up many times. V gene TRBV30 combines with J gene TRBJ2-3; D call uncertain. Trimming shortened V by 7 bases and J by 4 bases, and 15 bases separated the two germline ends. The CDR3 loop spans 13 amino acids. Germline CDR1 and CDR2: GTSNPN and SVGIG (reference sequence). This CDR3 reads CASQQGEADTQYF. In DNA, the CDR3 is TGTGCCTCCCAGCAAGGAGAGGCAGATACGCAGTATTTT.

This clonotype was counted many times. The chain is built from TRBV6-2 or TRBV6-3 and TRBJ2-3; D remains unclear. Germline CDR1 and CDR2: MNHEY and SVGEGT. The CDR3 consists of 16 residues. Trimming pared 3 bases from V and 2 bases from J, leaving 15 bases between. The CDR3 protein is CASSYSTEKSTDTQYF. The CDR3 region has the DNA TGTGCCAGCAGTTATTCTACGGAGAAGTCCACAGATACGCAGTATTTT.

This clonotype was counted between two and nine times. The chain couples TRBV20-1 to TRBJ1-1, with D perhaps TRBD1 (5 bases). V lost 4 bases and J lost 6, with 15 bases in between. CDR3 length equals 13 residues. The germline V gene has CDR1 DFQATT and CDR2 SNEGSKA (reference sequence). The CDR3 coding sequence is TGCAGTGCTACCAAAGAACCGGGGGCTGAAGCTTTCTTT. This encodes CSATKEPGAEAFF.

The chain combines TRBV20-1 with TRBJ2-7; D gene uncertain. The CDR3 has 14 residues. Germline V gene lookup returns CDR1 DFQATT and CDR2 SNEGSKA (reference sequence). Trimming took off 0 bases at V and 0 bases at J, with 9 bases between the two ends. CDR3 DNA: TGCAGTGCTAGAGATTGGGCCAGCTCCTACGAGCAGTACTTC. It codes for CSARDWASSYEQYF.

This clonotype was observed at least ten times. V gene TRBV29-1 combines with J gene TRBJ1-2; 7 bases line up with TRBD1. The ends lost 4 bases at V and 4 bases at J; junction bases unmatched: 3. CDR1 is SQVTM and CDR2 is ANQGSEA in the germline V gene. The CDR3 contains 12 residues. CDR3 nucleotide sequence: TGCAGCGTTGCAGGGGGTCCCTATGGCTACACCTTC. Translated: CSVAGGPYGYTF.

The chain is built from TRBV27 and TRBJ2-7; 8 positions match TRBD2. This CDR3 contains 13 residues. Germline loops: CDR1 MNHEY, CDR2 SMNVEV (reference sequence). With 1 base clipped from V and 6 bases from J, the junction kept 2 bases outside the gene matches. This CDR3 reads CASSLYAGGEQYF. For the CDR3, the DNA is TGTGCCAGCAGTTTATACGCGGGGGGCGAGCAGTACTTC.

V and J are TRBV29-1 and TRBJ2-7, with D uncertain. CDR3 length: 12 residues. Germline V CDR1 and CDR2: SQVTM, ANQGSEA. The ends were cut back, 4 bases at V and 2 bases at J, with 9 bases in the middle. In DNA, the CDR3 is TGCAGCGTTGTCGGGCCCGCCTACGAGCAGTACTTC. This sequence encodes CSVVGPAYEQYF.

The gene calls are TRBV2 and TRBJ2-3, with D possibly being TRBD1 (6 bases). The CDR3 runs to 14 residues. Deletions cut 3 bases from V and 1 base from J, with 8 bases between. Germline-derived CDR1 and CDR2 are SNHLY and FYNNEI. CDR3: CASSEHRGTDTQYF. In DNA form, the CDR3 reads TGTGCCAGCAGTGAGCACAGGGGCACAGATACGCAGTATTTT.

About this clonotype: A read error may be the cause here, since a much bigger clone is one base away. The CDR3 DNA reads as TGTGCCAGCAGTTTAACCGGGGCTGGCTACACCTTC. It is translated as CASSLTGAGYTF. The V call is TRBV27, the J call TRBJ1-2; D may be TRBD1 (5 bases). The CDR3 is made up of 12 amino acids. CDR1 and CDR2 (germline): MNHEY, SMNVEV (reference sequence). Trimming took off 2 bases at V and 7 bases at J, with 8 bases between the two ends.

This clonotype was recorded a few times. This chain links TRBV3-1 with TRBJ1-5; no firm D call. V was trimmed by 1 base and J by 5 bases, leaving 6 bases between them. The germline V gene has CDR1 LGHDT and CDR2 YNNKEL (reference sequence). The length of the CDR3 is 13 residues. CDR3 region: CASSQVGYQPQHF. CDR3 sequence (DNA): TGTGCCAGCAGCCAAGTAGGGTATCAGCCCCAGCATTTT.

This clonotype was seen only a few times. The V gene is TRBV7-2, the J gene TRBJ2-1; the D is unclear. Looked up from germline, CDR1 is SGHTA and CDR2 is FQGNSA. The CDR3 extends over 15 amino acids. V lost 5 bases, J lost 8 bases, and 19 bases lay in between. CDR3 residues: CASSQRHPRDHEQFF. The CDR3 nucleotides read TGTGCCAGCAGCCAAAGACATCCCCGAGACCATGAGCAGTTCTTC.

This clonotype was seen many times. The V and J genes are TRBV6-4 and TRBJ2-1, with 8 bases aligning to TRBD2. Germline lookup yields CDR1 MRHNA and CDR2 SNTAGT. Trimming at V came to 6 bases and at J to 7 bases, leaving 11 bases not matched to a gene. The CDR3 spans 15 residues. This chain's CDR3 is CASSIFSGSGNEQFF. The DNA of the CDR3 is TGTGCCAGCAGCATCTTCAGCGGGAGCGGTAATGAGCAGTTCTTC.

This clonotype occurred many times. The rearrangement links TRBV7-9 to TRBJ2-1; D might be TRBD1 or TRBD2, each matching 5 bases. The CDR3 sequence is 15 residues long. Germline loops: CDR1 SEHNR, CDR2 FQNEAQ (reference sequence). Trimming shortened V by 5 bases and J by 1 base, and 12 bases separated the two germline ends. CDR3 bases: TGTGCCAGCAGCCCCCGGGGCGGATCCTACAATGAGCAGTTCTTC. Its protein product is CASSPRGGSYNEQFF.

Note on this clonotype: This clone may be a read error of a much larger clone one base away. V gene TRBV10-3 combines with J gene TRBJ2-1; TRBD1 matches at 7 bases. The DNA end lines up better with TRBJ2-7; the J call may be wrong. The CDR3 has 14 amino acids. Germline V gene lookup returns CDR1 ENHRY and CDR2 SYGVKD. CDR3 nucleotide sequence: TGTGCCATCAGTGAGTCGGGACAGTTCAATGAGCAGTACTTC. This translates into CAISESGQFNEQYF.

This clonotype was seen a few times. J is TRBJ2-3 and V is TRBV6-2 or TRBV6-3; D possibly uses TRBD1 or TRBD2 (7 bases each). Germline lookup yields CDR1 MNHEY and CDR2 SVGEGT. Trimming cost V 5 bases and J 5 bases, with 14 bases left between them. This CDR3 is built from 14 residues. Written as DNA, the CDR3 is TGTGCCAGCAGTGGAGGGGGCGGGGGAGATACGCAGTATTTT. Translated: CASSGGGGGDTQYF.

V and J are TRBV7-2 and TRBJ2-2; D uncertain. CDR1 is SGHTA, CDR2 FQGNSA, per germline. V was trimmed by 1 base and J by 6 bases, leaving 6 bases between them. CDR3 length: 13 residues. The CDR3 nucleotides read TGTGCCAGCAGCTTAGACTTCTCCGGGGAGCTGTTTTTT. As protein: CASSLDFSGELFF.

In this sample, this clonotype turned up a few times. The CDR3 coding sequence is TGTGCCAGCGACTATTCTCCAAACACTGAAGCTTTCTTT. It yields the protein CASDYSPNTEAFF. The chain joins TRBV6-2 or TRBV6-3 to TRBJ1-1; unclear D gene. CDR1 is MNHEY, CDR2 SVGEGT, per germline. CDR3 length: 13 residues. Trimming cost V 8 bases and J 2 bases, with 12 bases left between them.